Listed below are T cell receptor beta chains from one sample, sequenced in a study of control samples from healthy donors and cancer patients. Sequencing was performed with immunoSEQ multiplex PCR; in TCRdb, only in-frame clones are kept and a portion is missing. The table includes some 45,000 clones, around 93% detected once. The sequenced sample was PBMCs. The receptors derive from a woman aged 40 to 55 with head and neck cancer. Both conserved end residues are part of each CDR3. Each record gives: clone size, J gene, V gene, CDR3 length, D gene, CDR3 DNA, CDR3 protein. The D gene is left open where the match is weak. The size entry is marked missing in some rows and otherwise reads once, few, many or a size class.

size: once
J: TRBJ2-1
V: TRBV6-6
length: 14
D: TRBD2
DNA: TGTGCCAGCAGTTCGCCGGGACTAGTGAATGAGCAGTTCTTC
CDR3: CASSSPGLVNEQFF

size: .
J: TRBJ2-7
V: TRBV4-1
length: 15
D: TRBD2
DNA: TGCGCCAGCAGCCAAGATCCCGGGGGGGGGTACGAGCAGTACTTC
CDR3: CASSQDPGGGYEQYF

size: once
J: TRBJ1-4
V: TRBV4-2
length: 14
D: .
DNA: TGTGCCAGCAGCCAAAGGACCAGGGAGGAAAAACTGTTTTTT
CDR3: CASSQRTREEKLFF

size: .
J: TRBJ1-1
V: TRBV6-1
length: 16
D: .
DNA: TGTGCCAGCAGTGAAGAACACATACAGTATAACACTGAAGCTTTCTTT
CDR3: CASSEEHIQYNTEAFF

size: .
J: TRBJ2-5
V: TRBV6-1
length: 17
D: .
DNA: TGTGCCAGCAGTGAAACCCCCGACAGGCGTGGTATAGAGACCCAGTACTTC
CDR3: CASSETPDRRGIETQYF

size: .
J: TRBJ1-1
V: TRBV27
length: 18
D: TRBD1
DNA: TGTGCCAGCACCCCCCTTATCCCCACGACAGGGAGGTTCACTGAAGCTTTCTTT
CDR3: CASTPLIPTTGRFTEAFF

size: .
J: TRBJ2-3
V: TRBV3-1/TRBV3-2
length: 13
D: .
DNA: TGTGCCAGCAGCCAAGATTATGTAGATACGCAGTATTTT
CDR3: CASSQDYVDTQYF

size: .
J: TRBJ1-6
V: TRBV7-9
length: 15
D: .
DNA: TGTGCCAGCAGCCGTGGGGGCGGGTGGAATTCACCCCTCCACTTT
CDR3: CASSRGGGWNSPLHF

size: .
J: TRBJ2-1
V: TRBV19
length: 15
D: TRBD2
DNA: TGTGCCAGTAGTATAGGCCAGCGGGAGTACAATGAGCAGTTCTTC
CDR3: CASSIGQREYNEQFF

size: .
J: TRBJ1-2
V: TRBV30
length: 12
D: .
DNA: TGTGCCTGGAACCGACAGGATTATGGCTACACCTTC
CDR3: CAWNRQDYGYTF

size: .
J: TRBJ2-7
V: TRBV7-9
length: 13
D: TRBD1
DNA: TGTGCCAGCAGCCCGGACAGGAACTACGAGCAGTACTTC
CDR3: CASSPDRNYEQYF

size: .
J: TRBJ1-2
V: TRBV5-1
length: 17
D: TRBD1
DNA: TGCGCCAGCAGCCCCGAAGGGGGACAGGGGGCCAACTATGGCTACACCTTC
CDR3: CASSPEGGQGANYGYTF

size: .
J: TRBJ1-2
V: TRBV15
length: 15
D: .
DNA: TGTGCCACCAGCAAGCTTAATCAGGATGACTATGGCTACACCTTC
CDR3: CATSKLNQDDYGYTF

size: .
J: TRBJ1-4
V: TRBV7-9
length: 15
D: .
DNA: TGTGCCAGCAGCTCGGACGGGGAGGCTAATGAAAAACTGTTTTTT
CDR3: CASSSDGEANEKLFF

size: .
J: TRBJ2-7
V: TRBV7-3
length: 14
D: TRBD2
DNA: TGTGCCAGCAGCCCAGTAGCGGGATCCTCGGAGCAGTACTTC
CDR3: CASSPVAGSSEQYF

size: few
J: TRBJ2-1
V: TRBV12-3/TRBV12-4
length: 12
D: .
DNA: TGTGCCAGCAGTTTCCTCTTCAATGAGCAGTTCTTC
CDR3: CASSFLFNEQFF

size: .
J: TRBJ2-3
V: TRBV7-9
length: 17
D: TRBD2
DNA: TGTGCCAGCAGCCCGCCCCAGCGGGGGGGCCCCACAGATACGCAGTATTTT
CDR3: CASSPPQRGGPTDTQYF

size: .
J: TRBJ1-2
V: TRBV19
length: 13
D: TRBD1
DNA: TGTGCCAGTCGGGACAGGGAGAAGGATGGCTACACCTTC
CDR3: CASRDREKDGYTF

size: .
J: TRBJ2-3
V: TRBV7-9
length: 13
D: .
DNA: TGTGCCAGCAGCTTCGGGCACACAGATACGCAGTATTTT
CDR3: CASSFGHTDTQYF

size: .
J: TRBJ2-1
V: TRBV19
length: 15
D: .
DNA: TGTGCCAGTAGTCCGGGGGGCGCGGGAGTCAATGAGCAGTTCTTC
CDR3: CASSPGGAGVNEQFF

size: .
J: TRBJ1-4
V: TRBV6-6
length: 17
D: .
DNA: TGTGCCAGCAGTCTCTCAGGGCCTCGTCGGACTAATGAAAAACTGTTTTTT
CDR3: CASSLSGPRRTNEKLFF